The TCR beta chain described here comes from a study of human T cells and chemical hapten exposure. Study-level information: Reading of the patch tests, which applied 0.01% DPC to the upper back, occurred at 6 days.

Original processing methods: Counts of TCRs in each sample centred on a median of around 96,000 and extended from around 25,000 to 690,000. TCRdb independently ran MiXCR on the RACE reads; one entry per CDR3 protein. None of the V and J calls come from the authors' own analysis; TCRdb made them. Seen here are 150,000 to 200,000 distinct CDR3 sequences, around 25% observed once, and the top ten hold roughly 2.4%. Overall study findings and caveats: Following DPC sensitization, TCRs present above 1 in 1000 frequency showed no change. Large CDR3 similarity clusters arose significantly more often from expanded TCRs than from controls.

Notes on this clonotype: Its antigen is still unknown.

This CDR3 has 10 amino acids. Germline CDR1 and CDR2: SQVTM and ANQGSEA. Trimming cost V 4 bases and J 10 bases, with 8 bases left between them. Indicated time point: patch test 3, about 24 weeks after DPC sensitization. Treatment meaning: therapeutic diphenylcyclopropenone sensitization with weekly scalp DPC. The sample was whole blood, taken in connection with sensitization to the hapten diphenylcyclopropenone (DPC). This receptor was taken from a woman aged 40 to 50 with alopecia areata. Some clones in this sample may be carry-over from other donors' samples. The chain is built from TRBV29-1 and TRBJ2-1; D tentatively reads TRBD1 or TRBD2 (5 bases each). DNA for the CDR3: TGCAGCGTTGGGGACCAAGAGCAGTTCTTC. Translated: CSVGDQEQFF.